The source of this T cell receptor beta chain is a study of blood T cell repertoires in COVID-19. V was clipped by 0 bases and J by 5 bases, with 9 bases between them. The CDR3 consists of 14 residues. Germline CDR1 is SGDLS and CDR2 is YYNGEE. The table came from immunoSEQ multiplex PCR; TCRdb's copy has only in-frame clones and leaves some out. Of approximately 89,000 clones listed, roughly four fifths are singletons. The J gene is TRBJ2-1, the V gene TRBV9; D is unresolved. This receptor was obtained from a human donor in a cohort sampled during active COVID-19. Input material: peripheral blood. The DNA for the CDR3 is TGTGCCAGCAGCGTAGCTACCCTAAACAATGAGCAGTTCTTC. Translating gives CASSVATLNNEQFF.